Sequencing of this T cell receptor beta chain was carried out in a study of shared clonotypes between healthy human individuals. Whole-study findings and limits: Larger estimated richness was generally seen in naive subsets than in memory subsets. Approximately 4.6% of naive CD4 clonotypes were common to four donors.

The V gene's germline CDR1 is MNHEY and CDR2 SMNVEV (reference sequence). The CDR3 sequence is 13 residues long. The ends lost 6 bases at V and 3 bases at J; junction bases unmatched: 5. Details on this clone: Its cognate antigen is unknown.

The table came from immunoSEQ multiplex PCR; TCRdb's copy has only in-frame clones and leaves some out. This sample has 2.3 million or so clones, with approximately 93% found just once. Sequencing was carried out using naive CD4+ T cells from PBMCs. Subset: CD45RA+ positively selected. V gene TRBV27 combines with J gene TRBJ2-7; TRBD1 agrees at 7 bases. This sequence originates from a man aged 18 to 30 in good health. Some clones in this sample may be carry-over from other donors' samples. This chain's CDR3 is CASRPGQSYEQYF. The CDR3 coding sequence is TGTGCCAGCAGGCCGGGACAGAGCTACGAGCAGTACTTC.